These 2 T cell receptor beta chains originate from one sample sequenced in a study of blood T cell repertoires in COVID-19 (dated by TCRdb to the early 2020s). The library was made by the immunoSEQ multiplex PCR assay. TCRdb limited this immuneACCESS table to in-frame rearrangements with V and J called. A share of clones is missing; checked studies link under half to unresolved V genes, and the rest is unexplained. The sample includes some 49,000 clones, with around 86% observed a single time. The top ten hold more than 20% of the sample. Sample: peripheral blood. The receptors were sampled from a woman at least 80 years old with COVID-19, enrolled during active disease.

This chain links TRBV20-1 with TRBJ2-1, with D hard to call. Trimming removed 5 bases at V and 9 bases at J, with 11 bases between. The CDR3 has 11 residues. From germline, CDR1 is DFQATT and CDR2 SNEGSKA (reference sequence). CDR3 loop: CSASPGGEQFF. The DNA for the CDR3 is TGCAGTGCTTCCCCGGGTGGTGAGCAGTTCTTC.

In its sample, this clone was seen a few times. V usage is TRBV5-1 and J usage is TRBJ2-3; TRBD1 is a possible D gene (5 bases). The length of the CDR3 is 14 residues. Germline V gene data show CDR1 as SGHRS and CDR2 as YFSETQ. Between the trimmed V and J ends, which lost 4 bases and 2 bases, there was a span of 11 bases. CDR3 coding DNA: TGCGCCAGCAGCCCGGGCAGGGCCACAGATACGCAGTATTTT. Translating it yields CASSPGRATDTQYF.